This T cell receptor (beta chain) stems from a study of blood T cell repertoires in COVID-19. Whole-study context: The samples span acute and convalescent COVID-19 from the United States, Italy and Spain. Nucleic acid was either cDNA or gDNA, and it came from T cells, B-cell-depleted T cells, or PBMCs.

Sequenced by immunoSEQ multiplex PCR; TCRdb stores in-frame clones only, minus some. Of 100,000 to 150,000 clones listed, over 70% are singletons. Per germline, CDR1 SGDLS and CDR2 YYNGEE. There are 16 residues in the CDR3. V was shortened by 1 base and J by 2 bases, with 15 bases between the two germline ends. The sequence derives from a woman aged 45-65 years with acute or convalescent COVID-19. The V call is TRBV9, the J call TRBJ1-1, with unresolved D. The sequencing input was peripheral blood. The CDR3 DNA reads as TGTGCCAGCAGCGTAAGCGCAGATACTTTTAACACTGAAGCTTTCTTT. This encodes CASSVSADTFNTEAFF.